This TCR beta chain appears in the sequencing data of a study of blood T cell repertoires in COVID-19. Background on the study: The samples span acute and convalescent COVID-19 from the United States, Italy and Spain. Nucleic acid was either cDNA or gDNA, and it came from T cells, B-cell-depleted T cells, or PBMCs.

The CDR3 extends over 16 amino acids. V shed 4 bases and J 4 bases; nucleotides not matched to a gene: 9. CDR1 MNHNY and CDR2 SVGAGI come from the germline V gene (reference sequence). The authors' processing: Cell counts per sample came from amplifying reference gene primers. Clones were read by immunoSEQ multiplex PCR, and TCRdb kept only the in-frame ones, dropping some. The D gene and trimming were derived from the DNA, and the V and J assignments and clone size from that table. The repertoire includes about 180,000 clones, approximately 90% of them detected once, and around 1.5% sits in the top ten.

Input material: peripheral blood. The source is a woman between 45 and 65 years old with acute or convalescent COVID-19. The rearrangement links TRBV6-6 to TRBJ2-1; 8 nucleotides line up with TRBD2. The CDR3 DNA sequence: TGTGCCAGCAGTTCCACCCCGGGGGGGTGGTACAATGAGCAGTTCTTC. This translates into CASSSTPGGWYNEQFF.